This section outlines one TCR beta chain sequence together with its context. Its antigen is as yet unknown. This specimen comes from a study of shared clonotypes between healthy human individuals. Study-level information: For every donor, three CD4 naive, three CD4 memory, two CD8 naive and one CD8 memory plates were used. General study findings and limits: Though the depth was large, rarefaction showed that sorted-subset sequencing was incomplete. Owing to a small donor count, the genetic and exposure-history diversity represented was limited.

Healthy HIV-negative adults without recent acute infections or vaccinations served as donors. Some clones are missing from TCRdb's copy, which holds only in-frame ones; the method was immunoSEQ multiplex PCR. The table includes some 1,600,000 clones, 98% detected once. In germline, CDR1 is MDHEN, CDR2 SYDVKM. There are 13 residues in the CDR3. The ends were cut back, 3 bases at V and 7 bases at J, with 10 bases in the middle. This TCR derives from a young man in good health. The V gene is TRBV28, the J gene TRBJ2-1, with no clear D. The sample taken for sequencing was naive CD4+ T cells sorted from blood. The subset: CD45RA+ positively selected. Here the CDR3 DNA reads TGTGCCAGCAGTTTGGCGCTCCGAAATGAGCAGTTCTTC. Its protein product is CASSLALRNEQFF.